Sequencing of this TCR beta chain was carried out in a study of shared clonotypes between healthy human individuals. Study in general: Per-donor plates numbered three CD4 naive, three CD4 memory, two CD8 naive and one CD8 memory.

Naive CD8 isolation took CD45RO-negative cells positively selected for CCR7 and excluded terminally differentiated effector memory CD45RA+ cells. This clone showed up just a few times. The ends were cut back, 0 bases at V and 5 bases at J, with 5 bases in the middle. The CDR3 extends over 13 amino acids. The V gene's germline CDR1 is MNHEY and CDR2 SMNVEV (reference sequence). The table came from immunoSEQ multiplex PCR; TCRdb's copy has only in-frame clones and leaves some out. The sample shows about 2 million clones, about 95% of them seen only once. The J gene is TRBJ1-5, the V gene TRBV27; D remains unclear. The TCR was taken from a man aged 18 to 35 in good health. Sequencing input: naive CD8+ T cells sorted from blood. The CDR3 region has the DNA TGTGCCAGCAGTTTATCGTTCTATCAGCCCCAGCATTTT. Encoded protein: CASSLSFYQPQHF.